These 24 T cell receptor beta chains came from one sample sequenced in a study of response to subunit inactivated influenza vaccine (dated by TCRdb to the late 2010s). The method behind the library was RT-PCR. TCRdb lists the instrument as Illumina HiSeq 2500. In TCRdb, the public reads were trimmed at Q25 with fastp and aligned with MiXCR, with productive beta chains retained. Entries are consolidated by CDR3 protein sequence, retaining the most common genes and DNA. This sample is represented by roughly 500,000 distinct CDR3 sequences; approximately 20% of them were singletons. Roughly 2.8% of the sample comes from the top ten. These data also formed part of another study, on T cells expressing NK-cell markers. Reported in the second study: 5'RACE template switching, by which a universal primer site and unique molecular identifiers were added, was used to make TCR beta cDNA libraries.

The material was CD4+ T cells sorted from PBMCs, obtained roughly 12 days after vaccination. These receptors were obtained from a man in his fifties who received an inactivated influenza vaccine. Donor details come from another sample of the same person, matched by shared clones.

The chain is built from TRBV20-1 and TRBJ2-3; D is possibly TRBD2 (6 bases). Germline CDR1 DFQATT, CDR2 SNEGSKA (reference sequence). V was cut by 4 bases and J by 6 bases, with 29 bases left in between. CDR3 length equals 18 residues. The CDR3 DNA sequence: TGCAGTGCTATGGCCCCCTCCGGGGGAGGTTGGGGTGGGGATACGCAGTATTTT. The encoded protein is CSAMAPSGGGWGGDTQYF.

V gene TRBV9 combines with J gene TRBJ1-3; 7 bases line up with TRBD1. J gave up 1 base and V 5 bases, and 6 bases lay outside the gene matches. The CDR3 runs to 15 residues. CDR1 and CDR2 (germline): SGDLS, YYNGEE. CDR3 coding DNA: TGTGCCAGCAGTCACAGGGGTCAGTCTGGAAACACCATATATTTT. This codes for CASSHRGQSGNTIYF.

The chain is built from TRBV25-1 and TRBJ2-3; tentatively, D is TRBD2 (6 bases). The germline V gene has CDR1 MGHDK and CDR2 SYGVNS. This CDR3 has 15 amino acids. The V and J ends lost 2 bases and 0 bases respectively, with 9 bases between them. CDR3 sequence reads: CASSEPGTSTDTQYF. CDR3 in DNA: TGTGCCAGCAGTGAACCCGGGACTAGCACAGATACGCAGTATTTT.

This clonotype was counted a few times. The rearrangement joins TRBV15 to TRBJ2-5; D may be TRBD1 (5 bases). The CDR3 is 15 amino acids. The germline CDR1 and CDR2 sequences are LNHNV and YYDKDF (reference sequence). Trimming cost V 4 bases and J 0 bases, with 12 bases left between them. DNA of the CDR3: TGTGCCACCAGCAAGGAGACAGCGAACCAAGAGACCCAGTACTTC. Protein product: CATSKETANQETQYF. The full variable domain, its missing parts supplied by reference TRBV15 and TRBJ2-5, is DAMVIQNPRYQVTQFGKPVTLSCSQTLNHNVMYWYQQKSSQAPKLLFHYYDKDFNNEADTPDNFQSRRPNTSFCFLDIRSPGLGDTAMYLCATSKETANQETQYFGPGTRLLVL.

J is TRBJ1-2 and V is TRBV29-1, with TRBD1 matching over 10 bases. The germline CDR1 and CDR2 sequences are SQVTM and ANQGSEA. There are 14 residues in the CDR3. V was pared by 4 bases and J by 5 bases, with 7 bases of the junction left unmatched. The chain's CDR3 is CSVGQDRGMYGYTF. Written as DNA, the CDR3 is TGCAGCGTTGGGCAGGACAGGGGGATGTATGGCTACACCTTC.

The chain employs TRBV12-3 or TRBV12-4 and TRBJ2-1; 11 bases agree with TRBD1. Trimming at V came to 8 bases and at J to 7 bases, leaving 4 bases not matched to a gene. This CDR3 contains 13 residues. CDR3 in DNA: TGTGCCAGCGGACAGGGGGCTTGGAATGAGCAGTTCTTC. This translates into CASGQGAWNEQFF.

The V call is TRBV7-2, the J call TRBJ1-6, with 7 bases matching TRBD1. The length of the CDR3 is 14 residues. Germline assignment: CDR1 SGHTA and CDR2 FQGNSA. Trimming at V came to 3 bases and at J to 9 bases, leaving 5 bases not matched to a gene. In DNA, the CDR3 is TGTGCCAGCAGCTTCGAGACAGGGCGTTCACCCCTCCACTTT. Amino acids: CASSFETGRSPLHF.

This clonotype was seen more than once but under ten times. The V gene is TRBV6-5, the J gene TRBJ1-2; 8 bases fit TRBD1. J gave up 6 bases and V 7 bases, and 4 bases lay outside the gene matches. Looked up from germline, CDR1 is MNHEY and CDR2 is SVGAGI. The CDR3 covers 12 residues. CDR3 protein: CASTRTGNGYTF. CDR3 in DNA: TGTGCCAGCACTCGGACAGGGAATGGCTACACCTTC.

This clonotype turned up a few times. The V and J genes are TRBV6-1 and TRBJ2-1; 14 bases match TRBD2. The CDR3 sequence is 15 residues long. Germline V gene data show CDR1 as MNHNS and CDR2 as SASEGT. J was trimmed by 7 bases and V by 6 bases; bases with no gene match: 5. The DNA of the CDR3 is TGTGCCAGCAGCAGACTAGCGGGGGGGAGGAATGAGCAGTTCTTC. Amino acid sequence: CASSRLAGGRNEQFF.

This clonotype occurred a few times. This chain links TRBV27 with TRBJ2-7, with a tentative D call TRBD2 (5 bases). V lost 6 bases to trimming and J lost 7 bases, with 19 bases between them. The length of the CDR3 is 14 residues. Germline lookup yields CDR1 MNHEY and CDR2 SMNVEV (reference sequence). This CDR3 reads CASRRRDYPGEQYF. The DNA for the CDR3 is TGTGCCAGCAGGCGGAGAGACTACCCTGGGGAGCAGTACTTC.

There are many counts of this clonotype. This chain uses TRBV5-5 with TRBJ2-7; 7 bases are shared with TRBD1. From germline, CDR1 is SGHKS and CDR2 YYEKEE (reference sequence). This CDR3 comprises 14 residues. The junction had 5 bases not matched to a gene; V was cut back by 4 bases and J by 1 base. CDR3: CASSLWTGSYEQYF. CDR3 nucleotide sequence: TGTGCCAGCAGCCTATGGACAGGATCCTACGAGCAGTACTTC.

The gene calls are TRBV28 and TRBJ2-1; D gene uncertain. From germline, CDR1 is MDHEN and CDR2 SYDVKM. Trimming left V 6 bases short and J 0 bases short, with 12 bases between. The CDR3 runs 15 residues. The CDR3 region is CASSPSLSSYNEQFF. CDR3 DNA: TGTGCCAGCAGCCCCTCCCTAAGCTCCTACAATGAGCAGTTCTTC.

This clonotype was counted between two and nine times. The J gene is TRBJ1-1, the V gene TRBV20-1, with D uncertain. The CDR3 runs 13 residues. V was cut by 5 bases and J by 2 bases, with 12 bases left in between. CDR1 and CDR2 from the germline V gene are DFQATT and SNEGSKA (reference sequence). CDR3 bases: TGCAGTGCTCGAGCGACAATAAACACTGAAGCTTTCTTT. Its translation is CSARATINTEAFF.

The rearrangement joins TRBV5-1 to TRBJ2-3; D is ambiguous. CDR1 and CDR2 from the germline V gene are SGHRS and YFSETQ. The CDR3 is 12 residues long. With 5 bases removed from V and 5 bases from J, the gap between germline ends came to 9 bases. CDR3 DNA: TGCGCCAGCAGTTATACCGGAGATACGCAGTATTTT. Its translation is CASSYTGDTQYF. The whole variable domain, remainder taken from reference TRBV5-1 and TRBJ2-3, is KAGVTQTPRYLIKTRGQQVTLSCSPISGHRSVSWYQQTPGQGLQFLFEYFSETQRNKGNFPGRFSGRQFSNSRSEMNVSTLELGDSALYLCASSYTGDTQYFGPGTRLTVL.

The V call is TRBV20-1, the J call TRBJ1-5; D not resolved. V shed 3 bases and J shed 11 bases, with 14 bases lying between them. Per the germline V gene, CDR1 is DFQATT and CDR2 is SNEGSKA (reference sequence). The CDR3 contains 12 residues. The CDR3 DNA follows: TGCAGTGCTAGTTTTGTCGGTGAGGCCCAGCATTTT. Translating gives CSASFVGEAQHF.

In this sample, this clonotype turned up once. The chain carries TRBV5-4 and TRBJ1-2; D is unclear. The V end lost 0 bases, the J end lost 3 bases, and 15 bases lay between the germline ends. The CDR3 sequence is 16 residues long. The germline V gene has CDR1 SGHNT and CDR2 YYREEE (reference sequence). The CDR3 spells CASSLDVGFGDYGYTF. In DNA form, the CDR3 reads TGTGCCAGCAGCTTGGACGTCGGGTTCGGGGACTATGGCTACACCTTC. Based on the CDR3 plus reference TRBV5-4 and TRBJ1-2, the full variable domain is ETGVTQSPTHLIKTRGQQVTLRCSSQSGHNTVSWYQQALGQGPQFIFQYYREEENGRGNFPPRFSGLQFPNYSSELNVNALELDDSALYLCASSLDVGFGDYGYTFGSGTRLTVV.

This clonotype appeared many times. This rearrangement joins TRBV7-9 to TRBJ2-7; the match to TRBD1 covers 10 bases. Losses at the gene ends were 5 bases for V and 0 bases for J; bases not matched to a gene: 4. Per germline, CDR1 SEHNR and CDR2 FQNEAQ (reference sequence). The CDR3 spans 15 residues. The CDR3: CASSLGDRGSYEQYF. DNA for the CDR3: TGTGCCAGCAGCCTGGGGGACAGGGGCTCCTACGAGCAGTACTTC.

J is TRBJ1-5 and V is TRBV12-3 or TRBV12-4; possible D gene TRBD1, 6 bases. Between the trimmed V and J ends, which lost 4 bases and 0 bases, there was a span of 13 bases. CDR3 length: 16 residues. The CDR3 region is CASSSSQGYSNQPQHF. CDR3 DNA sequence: TGTGCCAGCAGTTCGTCCCAGGGGTATAGCAATCAGCCCCAGCATTTT.

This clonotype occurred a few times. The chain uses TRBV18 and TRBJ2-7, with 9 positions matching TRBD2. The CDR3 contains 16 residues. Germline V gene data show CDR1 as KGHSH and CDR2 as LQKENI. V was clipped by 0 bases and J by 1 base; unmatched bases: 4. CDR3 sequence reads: CASSPPTTSGSYEQYF. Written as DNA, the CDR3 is TGTGCCAGCTCACCACCGACGACTAGCGGATCCTACGAGCAGTACTTC.

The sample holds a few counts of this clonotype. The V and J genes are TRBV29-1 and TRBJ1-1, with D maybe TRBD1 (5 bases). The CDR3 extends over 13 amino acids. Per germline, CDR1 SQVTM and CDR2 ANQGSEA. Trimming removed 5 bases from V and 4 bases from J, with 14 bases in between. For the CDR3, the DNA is TGCAGCGTTAGCCGACGGGGCAGCACTGAAGCTTTCTTT. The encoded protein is CSVSRRGSTEAFF.

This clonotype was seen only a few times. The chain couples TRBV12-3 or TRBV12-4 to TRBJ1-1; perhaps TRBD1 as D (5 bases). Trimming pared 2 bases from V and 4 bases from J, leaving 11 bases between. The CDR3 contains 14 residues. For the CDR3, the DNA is TGTGCCAGCAGTTTACGCAGGGTGGGCACTGAAGCTTTCTTT. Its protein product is CASSLRRVGTEAFF.

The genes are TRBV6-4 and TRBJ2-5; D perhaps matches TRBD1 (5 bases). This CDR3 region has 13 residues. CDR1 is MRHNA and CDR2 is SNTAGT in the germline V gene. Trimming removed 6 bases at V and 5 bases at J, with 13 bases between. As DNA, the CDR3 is TGTGCCAGCAGCCGACAGCCTGGGGAGACCCAGTACTTC. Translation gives CASSRQPGETQYF.

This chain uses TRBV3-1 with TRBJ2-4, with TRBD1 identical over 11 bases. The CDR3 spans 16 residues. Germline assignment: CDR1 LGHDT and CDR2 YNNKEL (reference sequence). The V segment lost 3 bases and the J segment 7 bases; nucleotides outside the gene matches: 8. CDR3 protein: CASSQSPGQGVNIQYF. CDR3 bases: TGTGCCAGCAGCCAGTCCCCGGGACAGGGGGTGAACATTCAGTACTTC.

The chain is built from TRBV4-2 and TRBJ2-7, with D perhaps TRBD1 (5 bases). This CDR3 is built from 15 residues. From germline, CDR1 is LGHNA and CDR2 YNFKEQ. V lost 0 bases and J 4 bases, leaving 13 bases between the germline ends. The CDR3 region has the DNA TGTGCCAGCAGCCAAGATCGGGCCAGGGATTACGAGCAGTACTTC. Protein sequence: CASSQDRARDYEQYF.